One and the same sample provided the 22 T cell receptor beta chains below, sequenced in a study of low-dose radiotherapy and immunotherapy resistance in tumors. TRAV- and TRBV-specific primers primed first-strand cDNA, covering alpha and beta chains. With a V-primer adapter and a constant-region primer, TCRs were amplified for about 20 PCR cycles. TCRdb reanalysed the reads using MiXCR and keeps one entry per CDR3 protein. The sample carries roughly 39,000 distinct CDR3 sequences, around a third recorded once. Regarding time point: before trial treatment. Sample: PBMCs, taken before treatment. The receptors here all came from a male donor with gallbladder cancer.

This clonotype has a count of ten or more. This chain joins TRBV6-2 or TRBV6-3 and TRBJ2-3; 8 nucleotides agree with TRBD1. The J segment lost 2 bases and the V segment lost 5 bases, leaving 6 bases of the junction unmatched. Per the germline V gene, CDR1 is MNHEY and CDR2 is SVGEGT. CDR3 size: 15 residues. The CDR3 loop reads CASSPGTGLTDTQYF. The CDR3 DNA reads TGTGCCAGCAGTCCCGGGACAGGACTCACAGATACGCAGTATTTT.

The V and J genes are TRBV27 and TRBJ2-1; 7 nucleotides agree with TRBD2. Per the germline V gene, CDR1 is MNHEY and CDR2 is SMNVEV (reference sequence). V shed 2 bases and J 0 bases; nucleotides not matched to a gene: 10. The length of the CDR3 is 18 residues. In DNA, the CDR3 is TGTGCCAGCAGTTTACTAGCGGTCGAATTCGGCTCCTACAATGAGCAGTTCTTC. Translating it yields CASSLLAVEFGSYNEQFF.

Ten or more counts support this clonotype. The rearrangement joins TRBV6-2 or TRBV6-3 to TRBJ2-7, with 7 bases fitting TRBD1. Unmatched junction bases numbered 10, after V lost 5 bases and J lost 9 bases. The CDR3 length is 13 residues. In germline, CDR1 is MNHEY, CDR2 SVGEGT. CDR3 coding DNA: TGTGCCAGCAGTCCACCCAGGACAGGTCGGCAGTACTTC. Protein: CASSPPRTGRQYF.

The gene calls are TRBV10-3 and TRBJ2-7; D remains unclear. Deletions cut 0 bases from V and 3 bases from J, with 6 bases between. The germline CDR1 and CDR2 sequences are ENHRY and SYGVKD. This CDR3 has 13 amino acids. CDR3 nucleotide sequence: TGTGCCATCAGTGAGTCGGGTGGCTACGAGCAGTACTTC. Translation gives CAISESGGYEQYF.

This clonotype was seen ten or more times. The CDR3: CASSLGQGVPNEQFF. Here the CDR3 DNA reads TGTGCCAGCAGTTTAGGGCAGGGTGTTCCCAATGAGCAGTTCTTC. The chain is built from TRBV12-3 or TRBV12-4 and TRBJ2-1; the D gene is possibly TRBD1 (5 bases). The CDR3 sequence is 15 residues long. Trimming shortened V by 1 base and J by 6 bases, and 13 bases separated the two germline ends.

This clonotype was detected once. A single base separates this from a much larger clone, so it may be a read error. The chain couples TRBV27 to TRBJ2-7; D gene unclear. V lost 4 bases, J lost 5 bases, and 15 bases lay in between. Germline CDR1 MNHEY, CDR2 SMNVEV (reference sequence). The CDR3 covers 14 residues. The CDR3 reads CASSSPSRDDEQYF. The CDR3 DNA sequence: TGTGCCAGCAGTTCACCCAGTCGTGACGACGAGCAGTACTTC.

The rearrangement links TRBV28 to TRBJ2-7; D might be TRBD1 (6 bases). Trimming stripped 4 bases from V and 5 bases from J, with 15 bases between. The length of the CDR3 is 14 residues. Germline lookup yields CDR1 MDHEN and CDR2 SYDVKM. The CDR3 sequence is CASSSITGSDEQYF. The CDR3, as DNA: TGTGCCAGCAGTTCAATTACAGGGTCCGACGAGCAGTACTTC.

This clonotype was recorded a few times. The gene calls are TRBV12-3 or TRBV12-4 and TRBJ1-5; D unresolved. CDR3 length: 11 residues. Between the trimmed V and J ends, which lost 8 bases and 9 bases, there was a span of 11 bases. CDR3 amino acids: CASGPGGPQHF. The CDR3 region has the DNA TGTGCCAGCGGCCCTGGAGGGCCCCAGCATTTT.

This clonotype has at least ten counts. The chain couples TRBV2 to TRBJ2-2; TRBD2 aligns across 14 bases. Germline V CDR1 and CDR2: SNHLY, FYNNEI. The CDR3 consists of 17 residues. V shed 8 bases and J 5 bases; nucleotides not matched to a gene: 10. The CDR3 loop is CASGQTSGRAGTGELFF. The CDR3 bases are TGTGCCAGCGGCCAGACTAGCGGGAGGGCGGGGACCGGGGAGCTGTTTTTT.

This clonotype was seen at least ten times. V usage is TRBV9 and J usage is TRBJ2-7, with 12 bases aligning to TRBD2. J gave up 6 bases and V 0 bases, and 4 bases lay outside the gene matches. This CDR3 region has 15 residues. CDR1 SGDLS and CDR2 YYNGEE come from the germline V gene. The CDR3 bases are TGTGCCAGCAGCGTAGGACTAGCGGGAGTAATCGAGCAGTACTTC. Its translation is CASSVGLAGVIEQYF.

This clonotype was seen a handful of times. This chain links TRBV3-1 with TRBJ2-2, with a tentative D call TRBD1 (6 bases). CDR1 and CDR2 (germline): LGHDT, YNNKEL (reference sequence). Trimming removed 1 base at V and 1 base at J, with 10 bases between. This CDR3 has 16 amino acids. The CDR3 DNA is TGTGCCAGCAGCCAAGTTCGGGGACAGAACACCGGGGAGCTGTTTTTT. It yields the protein CASSQVRGQNTGELFF. Full variable domain (outside the CDR3, taken from reference TRBV3-1 and TRBJ2-2): DTAVSQTPKYLVTQMGNDKSIKCEQNLGHDTMYWYKQDSKKFLKIMFSYNNKELIINETVPNRFSPKSPDKAHLNLHINSLELGDSAVYFCASSQVRGQNTGELFFGEGSRLTVL.

At least ten counts were recorded for this clonotype. The V gene is TRBV27, the J gene TRBJ2-1; 7 bases match TRBD2. Germline V gene lookup returns CDR1 MNHEY and CDR2 SMNVEV (reference sequence). The V and J ends lost 1 base and 0 bases, in that order; junction bases with no gene match: 3. The CDR3 is 16 amino acids. The CDR3: CASSLWGGSSYNEQFF. In nucleotides, the CDR3 is TGTGCCAGCAGTTTATGGGGCGGGAGCTCCTACAATGAGCAGTTCTTC.

Many counts were recorded for this clonotype. The V gene is TRBV5-6, the J gene TRBJ2-2; 10 nucleotides align to TRBD2. This CDR3 contains 15 residues. The germline V gene encodes CDR1 SGHDT and CDR2 YYEEEE. V was pared by 4 bases and J by 4 bases, with 4 bases of the junction left unmatched. DNA of the CDR3: TGTGCCAGCAGCCAAGGACTAGCGGCCACCGGGGAGCTGTTTTTT. Amino acid sequence: CASSQGLAATGELFF.

The V call is TRBV5-4, the J call TRBJ1-2; tentative D call: TRBD1 (6 bases). Trimming pared 4 bases from V and 4 bases from J, leaving 8 bases between. CDR1 is SGHNT and CDR2 is YYREEE in the germline V gene (reference sequence). This CDR3 comprises 12 residues. CDR3 nucleotide sequence: TGTGCCAGCAGCGTGACAGGCTATGGCTACACCTTC. It specifies CASSVTGYGYTF.

Concerning this clonotype itself: A single base is all that separates this from a far larger clone, so a read error is likely. This sequence joins TRBV7-9 and TRBJ2-4; TRBD2 agrees at 8 bases. The V gene's germline CDR1 is SEHNR and CDR2 FQNEAQ (reference sequence). The CDR3 loop spans 16 amino acids. CDR3 coding DNA: TGTGACAGCAGCCCTACGGGGGGGCTAGCCAAAAACATTCAGTACTTC. It yields the protein CDSSPTGGLAKNIQYF.

Many counts were recorded for this clonotype. As DNA, the CDR3 is TGTGCCAGCAGTAGCGGGACGGAGAACACTGAAGCTTTCTTT. Translated, it gives CASSSGTENTEAFF. The chain carries TRBV12-3 or TRBV12-4 and TRBJ1-1; D possibly corresponds to TRBD1 (5 bases). Between the trimmed V and J ends, which lost 5 bases and 1 base, there was a span of 11 bases. This CDR3 has 14 residues.

This clonotype was seen ten or more times. The V and J genes are TRBV12-5 and TRBJ2-1, with TRBD2 matching 8 bases. V shed 2 bases, J shed 5 bases, and the junction held 5 bases outside the gene matches. The CDR3 is 15 residues long. Germline CDR1 LGHNT, CDR2 FRNRAP. The CDR3 DNA is TGTGCTAGTGGTTTGCGAGCGGGGGCCAACAATGAGCAGTTCTTC. Protein: CASGLRAGANNEQFF.

This clonotype occurred once. The V call is TRBV5-1, the J call TRBJ2-1; D may be TRBD2 (5 bases). The germline gives CDR1 SGHRS, CDR2 YFSETQ. With 3 bases removed from V and 6 bases from J, the gap between germline ends came to 16 bases. The CDR3 is 15 residues long. The CDR3: CASSSGMVGRNEQFF. CDR3 coding DNA: TGCGCCAGCAGCTCCGGGATGGTAGGCCGCAATGAGCAGTTCTTC.

The chain uses TRBV29-1 and TRBJ1-2; D not certain. The CDR3 totals 15 residues. Germline V gives CDR1 SQVTM, CDR2 ANQGSEA. V gave up 2 bases and J gave up 4 bases, with 17 bases separating them. The chain's CDR3 is CSVELSGRWAYGYTF. The CDR3 region has the DNA TGCAGCGTTGAATTATCGGGGAGGTGGGCCTATGGCTACACCTTC.

This chain joins TRBV5-4 and TRBJ2-2; perhaps TRBD1 as D (5 bases). Between the trimmed V and J ends, which lost 4 bases and 4 bases, there was a span of 14 bases. Germline values: CDR1 SGHNT, CDR2 YYREEE (reference sequence). CDR3 length equals 15 residues. The DNA of the CDR3 is TGTGCCAGCAGCCCGGACAAGAAGCTCACCGGGGAGCTGTTTTTT. Protein product: CASSPDKKLTGELFF. Together with reference TRBV5-4 and TRBJ2-2, the CDR3 gives the full variable domain: ETGVTQSPTHLIKTRGQQVTLRCSSQSGHNTVSWYQQALGQGPQFIFQYYREEENGRGNFPPRFSGLQFPNYSSELNVNALELDDSALYLCASSPDKKLTGELFFGEGSRLTVL.

This clonotype was seen ten or more times. The chain combines TRBV28 with TRBJ2-7; D ambiguous. V was clipped by 5 bases and J by 4 bases, with 9 bases between them. The CDR3 is 12 amino acids. CDR1 and CDR2 from the germline V gene are MDHEN and SYDVKM. The CDR3 DNA follows: TGTGCCAGCAGTGACGAAAAGTACGAGCAGTACTTC. The encoded protein is CASSDEKYEQYF.

V usage is TRBV27 and J usage is TRBJ2-2, with D perhaps matching TRBD1 or TRBD2 (6 bases each). V lost 4 bases and J 0 bases, leaving 9 bases between the germline ends. The germline CDR1 and CDR2 sequences are MNHEY and SMNVEV (reference sequence). CDR3 length equals 15 residues. CDR3: CASSYRGPNTGELFF. The CDR3 coding sequence is TGTGCCAGCAGTTACCGGGGGCCGAACACCGGGGAGCTGTTTTTT.